The 5 T cell receptor beta chains given below trace back to one sample, sequenced in a study of T cells in Graves' hyperthyroidism and ophthalmopathy. Amplified regions were TCR beta CDR3 sequences from RNA transcripts. The primer set for the first-round RT-PCR of the TCR CDR3 was HTBI. Using its own MiXCR run on the multiplex PCR reads, TCRdb lists one record per CDR3 protein. Here the sample spans around 520,000 distinct CDR3 sequences, around a quarter being singletons. Sample: blood. The receptor set was obtained from a woman aged 30 to 39 with Graves' ophthalmopathy.

This clonotype was picked up many times. This chain connects TRBV6-1 to TRBJ1-5; unclear D gene. Germline assignment: CDR1 MNHNS and CDR2 SASEGT. Trimming shortened V by 6 bases and J by 1 base, and 13 bases separated the two germline ends. The CDR3 runs to 15 residues. CDR3 in DNA: TGTGCCAGCAGCTCTATCGGCAGGAGCAATCAGCCCCAGCATTTT. As protein: CASSSIGRSNQPQHF.

This clonotype was picked up many times. J is TRBJ2-7 and V is TRBV7-9; D may be TRBD1 (5 bases). CDR3 length: 15 residues. CDR1 is SEHNR and CDR2 is FQNEAQ in the germline V gene (reference sequence). Trimming shortened V by 5 bases and J by 0 bases, and 14 bases separated the two germline ends. CDR3 sequence reads: CASSKGAASSYEQYF. The CDR3 bases are TGTGCCAGCAGCAAAGGGGCGGCCAGCTCCTACGAGCAGTACTTC.

This clonotype has ten or more counts. The V call is TRBV7-8, the J call TRBJ1-2; D perhaps matches TRBD1 (6 bases). Trimming took off 5 bases at V and 5 bases at J, with 12 bases between the two ends. The CDR3 extends over 13 amino acids. The V gene's germline CDR1 is SGHVS and CDR2 FQNEAQ. CDR3 nucleotides: TGTGCCAGCAGCACTACAGGGCCGTATGGCTACACCTTC. It encodes CASSTTGPYGYTF.

J is TRBJ2-7 and V is TRBV5-1, with TRBD1 identical over 7 bases. Germline-derived CDR1 and CDR2 are SGHRS and YFSETQ. The CDR3 consists of 15 residues. Germline trimming cut 4 bases from V and 4 bases from J; bases unmatched to any gene: 11. As DNA, the CDR3 is TGCGCCAGCAGCCTCGGTACAGGGGCCTGGTACGAGCAGTACTTC. Its translation is CASSLGTGAWYEQYF.

This clonotype was counted a few times. CDR3 bases: TGTGCCAGCAGCTCAGACCGTATAAGCACAGATACGCAGTATTTT. It specifies CASSSDRISTDTQYF. The V gene is TRBV11-2, the J gene TRBJ2-3; no definite D call. Germline CDR1 and CDR2: SGHAT and FQNNGV. The CDR3 is made up of 15 amino acids. V was pared by 4 bases and J by 0 bases, with 11 bases between.